This T cell receptor beta chain was captured in a study of early T cells in non-severe SARS-CoV-2 infection. A few counts support this clonotype. Individual cDNA molecules were tagged with unique molecular identifiers, the study reported. One entry per CDR3 protein, called by TCRdb with MiXCR from the 5' RACE reads. The sample has around 33,000 distinct CDR3 sequences, about 4.2% seen once. The CDR3 length is 14 residues. Germline loops: CDR1 LNHNV, CDR2 YYDKDF (reference sequence). With 0 bases removed from V and 6 bases from J, the gap between germline ends came to 8 bases. The TCR sequence derives from an adult who was a healthcare worker with PCR-confirmed SARS-CoV-2 infection or an uninfected control (not recorded which). The sample consisted of whole blood. The chain combines TRBV15 with TRBJ2-2; D is undetermined. The CDR3 is CATSRDRTAGELFF. For the CDR3, the DNA is TGTGCCACCAGCAGAGATAGAACAGCCGGGGAGCTGTTTTTT.